Shown below are 4 T cell receptor beta chains from a single sample sequenced in a study of OX40 agonist ivuxolimab in advanced cancers. Sequencing was performed with immunoSEQ multiplex PCR; in TCRdb, only in-frame clones are kept and a portion is missing. The sample lists 130,000 or so clones; more than 85% were seen once. The sample consisted of CD4+ or CD8+ T cells sorted from blood, taken in a trial of the OX40 agonist ivuxolimab. The origin of the receptors is an adult with an advanced solid tumor such as melanoma, head and neck, liver or kidney cancer.

The chain carries TRBV14 and TRBJ1-6; D may be TRBD1 (6 bases). The V end was cut by 6 bases, the J end by 6 bases, with 12 bases between. Germline-derived CDR1 and CDR2 are SGHDN and FVKESK. This CDR3 is 14 amino acids long. The chain's CDR3 is CASSKTGPNSPLHF. CDR3 coding DNA: TGTGCCAGCAGTAAAACAGGGCCTAATTCACCCCTCCACTTT.

The chain is built from TRBV2 and TRBJ1-4, with 9 bases matching TRBD1. Germline assignment: CDR1 SNHLY and CDR2 FYNNEI. The CDR3 length is 13 residues. V shed 7 bases, J shed 4 bases, and the junction held 1 base outside the gene matches. The CDR3 reads CASKGQGNEKLFF. CDR3 nucleotide sequence: TGTGCCAGCAAGGGACAGGGTAATGAAAAACTGTTTTTT.

The gene calls are TRBV7-2 and TRBJ2-1, with 10 nucleotides matching TRBD2. The V and J ends lost 6 bases and 6 bases, in that order; junction bases with no gene match: 11. The CDR3 runs to 16 residues. Per germline, CDR1 SGHTA and CDR2 FQGNSA. Here the CDR3 DNA reads TGTGCCAGCAGACCACCGGGACTAGCGACTGCCAATGAGCAGTTCTTC. This gives the protein CASRPPGLATANEQFF.

CDR3 DNA sequence: TGTGCCAGCAGCCCTCGGGCAGCAACTAATGAAAAACTGTTTTTT. Translation: CASSPRAATNEKLFF. This chain links TRBV7-8 with TRBJ1-4; D not certain. Germline V gives CDR1 SGHVS, CDR2 FQNEAQ. Deletions cut 5 bases from V and 0 bases from J, with 10 bases between. The CDR3 consists of 15 residues.